This TCR beta chain originates from a study of shared clonotypes between healthy human individuals. The CDR3 is made up of 17 amino acids. Germline lookup yields CDR1 KGHSH and CDR2 LQKENI. J lost 7 bases, V lost 0 bases, and 8 bases had no gene match. Free of recent acute infections or vaccinations, the donors were healthy HIV-negative adults. Naive CD4+ cells were CD45RA-selected; the remaining cells were memory. For sorted subsets, approximately 0.2 ug DNA per replicate equaled about 27,000 T cell genomes. Clones were read by immunoSEQ multiplex PCR, and TCRdb kept only the in-frame ones, dropping some. The sample includes over a million clones, roughly 96% seen only once; the top ten take over 1%. To note about this clone: Its antigen is unidentified.

The study, taken as a whole, reports: Four donors held about 5% of naive CD4 clonotypes in common.

The sequence was obtained from a man aged 30-40 years in good health. The gene calls are TRBV18 and TRBJ2-1, with 11 bases lining up with TRBD2. Sequenced: naive CD4+ T cells sorted from blood. As to subset: CD45RA+ positively selected. DNA of the CDR3: TGTGCCAGCTCACCACCCGGTACTAGCGGGAGTGGAAATGAGCAGTTCTTC. It translates to CASSPPGTSGSGNEQFF.